This T cell receptor beta chain was obtained from a study of blood T cell repertoires in COVID-19. Germline loops: CDR1 SGDLS, CDR2 YYNGEE. The V gene end was trimmed by 3 bases and the J gene end by 2 bases; junction bases not matched to a gene: 11. This CDR3 is built from 17 residues. TCRdb keeps only in-frame clones here, not all; method: immunoSEQ multiplex PCR. The table shows over 140,000 clones, with about 86% occurring only once. The sequenced sample consisted of peripheral blood. This clonotype was obtained from a woman aged 55-70 years with acute or convalescent COVID-19. The J gene is TRBJ1-1, the V gene TRBV9; 9 nucleotides align to TRBD1. Here the CDR3 DNA reads TGTGCCAGCAGCGACAACAGGGGGCCTCATCCTAACACTGAAGCTTTCTTT. This codes for CASSDNRGPHPNTEAFF.